The 17 T cell receptor beta chains presented below share a single source sample, sequenced in a study of control samples from healthy donors and cancer patients. Libraries were prepared by immunoSEQ multiplex PCR; TCRdb keeps only in-frame clonotypes and omits some of them. The sample yields about 150,000 clones, about 94% seen once. The sample was blood. These receptors all come from a woman in her thirties or forties in good health.

This chain links TRBV27 with TRBJ1-1, with D tentatively TRBD1 (5 bases). The CDR3 loop spans 15 amino acids. Germline V lookup: CDR1 MNHEY, CDR2 SMNVEV (reference sequence). V shed 5 bases and J shed 1 base, with 14 bases lying between them. CDR3 residues: CASSPPPGANTEAFF. The CDR3 coding sequence is TGTGCCAGCAGTCCCCCCCCCGGGGCGAACACTGAAGCTTTCTTT.

V and J are TRBV6-5 and TRBJ1-5; D not certain. Trimming stripped 5 bases from V and 7 bases from J, with 15 bases between. Germline loops: CDR1 MNHEY, CDR2 SVGAGI. The CDR3 runs 14 residues. Here the CDR3 DNA reads TGTGCCAGCAGTAGGGAGGGAGTAGGCCAGCCCCAGCATTTT. It specifies CASSREGVGQPQHF.

The V and J genes are TRBV5-1 and TRBJ2-5; the match to TRBD2 covers 11 bases. The CDR3 consists of 18 residues. Looked up from germline, CDR1 is SGHRS and CDR2 is YFSETQ. Trimming at V came to 2 bases and at J to 0 bases, leaving 9 bases not matched to a gene. CDR3 amino acids: CASSFQLAGVGHQETQYF. The CDR3 bases are TGCGCCAGCAGCTTCCAACTAGCGGGGGTGGGGCACCAAGAGACCCAGTACTTC.

The V gene is TRBV4-3, the J gene TRBJ1-6; D not resolved. CDR1 is LGHNA and CDR2 is YSLEER in the germline V gene. This CDR3 comprises 16 residues. V lost 1 base, J lost 0 bases, and 7 bases lay in between. CDR3 residues: CASSQARSSYNSPLHF. The CDR3 DNA sequence: TGCGCCAGCAGCCAAGCCAGGAGCTCCTATAATTCACCCCTCCACTTT.

The chain links TRBV15 to TRBJ1-4; the D is unclear. Trimming shortened V by 3 bases and J by 4 bases, and 15 bases separated the two germline ends. There are 16 residues in the CDR3. CDR1 LNHNV and CDR2 YYDKDF come from the germline V gene (reference sequence). The chain's CDR3 is CATSRRVGGLNEKLFF. The DNA of the CDR3 is TGTGCCACCAGCAGGAGGGTGGGAGGACTTAATGAAAAACTGTTTTTT.

The chain has TRBV20-1 and TRBJ2-7, with 7 bases that match TRBD2. From germline, CDR1 is DFQATT and CDR2 SNEGSKA (reference sequence). The CDR3 totals 15 residues. The V gene end was trimmed by 3 bases and the J gene end by 1 base; junction bases not matched to a gene: 9. CDR3 amino acids: CSASLGLVSSYEQYF. In nucleotides, the CDR3 is TGCAGTGCTAGTCTAGGACTAGTCTCATCCTACGAGCAGTACTTC.

This chain uses TRBV6-5 with TRBJ2-5, with 10 bases identical to TRBD1. V lost 7 bases, J lost 5 bases, and 7 bases stayed unmatched. Germline lookup yields CDR1 MNHEY and CDR2 SVGAGI. The CDR3 extends over 14 amino acids. CDR3: CASNLDRGAETQYF. CDR3 coding DNA: TGTGCCAGCAACTTGGACAGGGGGGCCGAGACCCAGTACTTC.

The chain carries TRBV7-6 and TRBJ2-3, with a tentative D call TRBD1 (5 bases). CDR3 length: 15 amino acids. Trimming took 3 bases from V and 4 from J, leaving 14 bases between them. CDR1 and CDR2 from the germline V gene are SGHVS and FNYEAQ. DNA for the CDR3: TGTGCCAGCAGCTTTACAGGTCTCGGGTCAGATACGCAGTATTTT. Translating it yields CASSFTGLGSDTQYF.

The chain uses TRBV5-5 and TRBJ2-5; 9 bases are shared with TRBD1. CDR1 SGHKS and CDR2 YYEKEE come from the germline V gene (reference sequence). The junction had 5 bases not matched to a gene; V was cut back by 6 bases and J by 5 bases. The CDR3 is made up of 13 amino acids. This chain's CDR3 is CASIPGQGETQYF. The CDR3 bases are TGTGCCAGCATCCCGGGACAGGGTGAGACCCAGTACTTC.

This sequence joins TRBV18 and TRBJ1-5; perhaps TRBD1 as D (5 bases). CDR1 KGHSH and CDR2 LQKENI come from the germline V gene. The CDR3 covers 15 residues. The V and J ends lost 0 bases and 7 bases respectively, with 13 bases between them. The CDR3 nucleotides are TGTGCCAGCTCACCACCTTCTGGGGGGGTGCAGCCCCAGCATTTT. This codes for CASSPPSGGVQPQHF.

The chain combines TRBV9 with TRBJ2-2, with TRBD2 matching over 9 bases. The CDR3 has 16 residues. V lost 4 bases and J lost 7; bases outside the gene matches: 11. Germline loops: CDR1 SGDLS, CDR2 YYNGEE. Here the CDR3 reads CASSLTRGGAHGELFF. In DNA form, the CDR3 reads TGTGCCAGCAGCCTAACTCGCGGGGGGGCGCACGGGGAGCTGTTTTTT.

The rearrangement links TRBV7-2 to TRBJ2-7; 7 bases agree with TRBD1. This CDR3 comprises 15 residues. CDR1 and CDR2 from the germline V gene are SGHTA and FQGNSA. Trimming at V came to 0 bases and at J to 4 bases, leaving 6 bases not matched to a gene. The CDR3, as DNA: TGTGCCAGCAGCTTAGCAGGTGACAGGGAGTACGAGCAGTACTTC. It translates to CASSLAGDREYEQYF.

V gene TRBV19 combines with J gene TRBJ2-1; the D is unclear. V lost 6 bases and J 6 bases, leaving 15 bases between the germline ends. In germline, CDR1 is LNHDA, CDR2 SQIVND (reference sequence). The CDR3 length is 14 residues. DNA of the CDR3: TGTGCCAGTAGGCCTCCTACGGCCATCAATGAGCAGTTCTTC. Protein product: CASRPPTAINEQFF.

This chain uses TRBV30 with TRBJ1-4, with 10 bases lining up with TRBD1. The germline V gene has CDR1 GTSNPN and CDR2 SVGIG (reference sequence). V lost 4 bases, J lost 7 bases, and 12 bases stayed unmatched. The CDR3 is 16 residues long. CDR3 nucleotides: TGTGCCTGGAAGGCCTGGGACAGGGGATGGAGTGAAAAACTGTTTTTT. Translation: CAWKAWDRGWSEKLFF.

This sequence joins TRBV4-1 and TRBJ1-6; D not certain. Germline lookup yields CDR1 MGHRA and CDR2 YSYEKL. The CDR3 has 16 amino acids. Trimming took 1 base from V and 10 from J, leaving 17 bases between them. CDR3 in DNA: TGCGCCAGCAGCCAAGCAGGAGTCCAAAGAGGGTCACCCCTCCACTTT. Translated: CASSQAGVQRGSPLHF.

V is TRBV4-3 and J is TRBJ1-1, with D tentatively TRBD1 (6 bases). Germline assignment: CDR1 LGHNA and CDR2 YSLEER. There are 15 residues in the CDR3. Deletions cut 0 bases from V and 0 bases from J, with 8 bases between. CDR3 residues: CASSQDRGMNTEAFF. The CDR3 DNA sequence: TGCGCCAGCAGCCAAGACAGGGGCATGAACACTGAAGCTTTCTTT.

V is TRBV4-3 and J is TRBJ2-5, with 10 bases identical to TRBD2. This CDR3 is 15 amino acids long. V lost 3 bases and J lost 3; bases outside the gene matches: 4. Germline V gene data show CDR1 as LGHNA and CDR2 as YSLEER. The CDR3 DNA reads TGCGCCAGCAGCCACTGGACTAGCGGAAAAGAGACCCAGTACTTC. This encodes CASSHWTSGKETQYF.